This T cell receptor beta chain was captured in a study of graft-versus-host responses after intestinal transplantation. Study-wide points: GvH clones were found in recipient marrow; some appeared first in ileum or blood.

The table came from immunoSEQ multiplex PCR; TCRdb's copy has only in-frame clones and leaves some out. The sample includes about 39,000 clones, about 95% seen only once; the top ten take over 0.2%. Notes on this clone: No antigen is known for it.

This CDR3 has 17 amino acids. The V gene's germline CDR1 is MGHRA and CDR2 YSYEKL. V lost 0 bases, J lost 6 bases, and 11 bases stayed unmatched. The sample consisted of unstimulated CD8+ T cells sorted from spleen or lymph node cells, taken before transplant. This chain joins TRBV4-1 and TRBJ1-5; TRBD1 agrees at 7 bases. This clonotype was obtained from a human donor who was the organ donor for an intestinal transplant. Written as DNA, the CDR3 is TGCGCCAGCAGCCAAGATCCGGACCCAGGGGGGAGTCAGCCCCAGCATTTT. Translated, it gives CASSQDPDPGGSQPQHF.